What follows are 3 T cell receptor beta chains derived from one specimen sequenced in a study of OX40 agonist ivuxolimab in advanced cancers. TCRdb's copy holds only in-frame clones and misses some; the assay was immunoSEQ multiplex PCR. The sample gives tens of thousands of clones, 84% of which show up once; about 8% is in the top ten. The source was CD4+ or CD8+ T cells sorted from blood, collected in a trial of the OX40 agonist ivuxolimab. These receptors were taken from an adult with an advanced solid tumor such as melanoma, head and neck, liver or kidney cancer.

Only one count was recorded for this clone. Written as DNA, the CDR3 is TGTGCCAGCAGCCCCTGGACAGGAACCAACACCGGGGAGCTGTTTTTT. Translated, it gives CASSPWTGTNTGELFF. V is TRBV14 and J is TRBJ2-2; 7 bases agree with TRBD1. Looked up from germline, CDR1 is SGHDN and CDR2 is FVKESK. Trimming removed 4 bases from V and 2 bases from J; junction bases left unmatched: 7. The length of the CDR3 is 16 residues. The whole variable domain, filled in from reference TRBV14 and TRBJ2-2, reads EAGVTQFPSHSVIEKGQTVTLRCDPISGHDNLYWYRRVMGKEIKFLLHFVKESKQDESGMPNNRFLAERTGGTYSTLKVQPAELEDSGVYFCASSPWTGTNTGELFFGEGSRLTVL.

This clone ranks as medium-sized (0.01 to 0.1%). The chain has TRBV27 and TRBJ2-3; 13 bases line up with TRBD2. Per germline, CDR1 MNHEY and CDR2 SMNVEV (reference sequence). CDR3 length equals 16 residues. V was pared by 5 bases and J by 2 bases, with 4 bases of the junction left unmatched. The CDR3 bases are TGTGCCAGCAGTATGGGACTAGCGGGGCTCACAGATACGCAGTATTTT. It codes for CASSMGLAGLTDTQYF.

This rearrangement joins TRBV30 to TRBJ2-6, with D possibly being TRBD1 (5 bases). The CDR3 runs to 13 residues. The V gene's germline CDR1 is GTSNPN and CDR2 SVGIG (reference sequence). The V end lost 2 bases, the J end lost 5 bases, and 7 bases lay between the germline ends. The CDR3: CAWSPGWANVLTF. In DNA, the CDR3 is TGTGCCTGGAGTCCAGGGTGGGCCAACGTCCTGACTTTC.